This is a list of T cell receptor beta chains from one sample in a study of beta chain features in type 1 diabetes. TCRdb keeps only in-frame clones here, not all; method: immunoSEQ multiplex PCR. The sample records under 500,000 clones, roughly 31% being singletons. The sample taken for sequencing was naive CD4+ T cells from blood. These TCRs come from a man aged 18-30 years in good health. Both conserved end residues are part of each CDR3.

v_call	j_call	cdr3_aa
TRBV29-1	TRBJ1-6	CSVRTGDNSPLHF
TRBV6-5	TRBJ2-6	CASSTDRVGANVLTF
TRBV29-1	TRBJ1-3	CSVGQDLTGNTIYF
TRBV5-1	TRBJ2-7	CASSLLSGSYEQYF
TRBV18	TRBJ2-5	CASSPPSGTGFEETQYF
TRBV11-2	TRBJ2-1	CASSLLTYNEQFF
TRBV30	TRBJ2-1	CAWSVNSGSANEQFF
TRBV15	TRBJ2-3	CATSRGSGSPTDTQYF
TRBV4-2	TRBJ2-2	CASSQSTGGNTGELFF
TRBV9	TRBJ2-1	CASSVDGGGYNEQFF
TRBV28	TRBJ2-1	CASRHYNEQFF
TRBV27	TRBJ2-7	CASSSGLTYEQYF
TRBV28	TRBJ2-1	CASSLAGVLYNEQFF
TRBV7-8	TRBJ2-2	CASSLWRQLNTGELFF
TRBV9	TRBJ2-7	CASSAAGQGLGEQYF
TRBV6-1	TRBJ2-7	CASSPGTGVNEQYF
TRBV30	TRBJ2-5	CAWREGQGIETQYF
TRBV9	TRBJ2-3	CASSPRTDTQYF